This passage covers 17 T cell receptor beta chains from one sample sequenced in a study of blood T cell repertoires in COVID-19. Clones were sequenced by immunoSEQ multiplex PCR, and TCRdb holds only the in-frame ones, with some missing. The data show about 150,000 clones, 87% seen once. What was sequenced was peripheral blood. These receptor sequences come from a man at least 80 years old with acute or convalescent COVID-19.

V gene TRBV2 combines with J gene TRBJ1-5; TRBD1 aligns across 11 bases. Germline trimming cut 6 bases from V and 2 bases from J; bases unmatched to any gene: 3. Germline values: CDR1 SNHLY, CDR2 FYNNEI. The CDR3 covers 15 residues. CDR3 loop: CASRKGQGGNQPQHF. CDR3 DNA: TGTGCCAGCAGGAAGGGACAGGGGGGCAATCAGCCCCAGCATTTT.

The CDR3 loop is CASSSRQGITGELFF. CDR3 bases: TGTGCCAGCAGCTCCAGACAGGGGATCACCGGGGAGCTGTTTTTT. J is TRBJ2-2 and V is TRBV7-6; 8 bases fit TRBD1. The germline CDR1 and CDR2 sequences are SGHVS and FNYEAQ. V lost 4 bases to trimming and J lost 4 bases; unmatched junction nucleotides: 5. The CDR3 extends over 15 amino acids. The full variable domain, rest sourced from reference TRBV7-6 and TRBJ2-2, is GAGVSQSPRYKVTKRGQDVALRCDPISGHVSLYWYRQALGQGPEFLTYFNYEAQQDKSGLPNDRFSAERPEGSISTLTIQRTEQRDSAMYRCASSSRQGITGELFFGEGSRLTVL.

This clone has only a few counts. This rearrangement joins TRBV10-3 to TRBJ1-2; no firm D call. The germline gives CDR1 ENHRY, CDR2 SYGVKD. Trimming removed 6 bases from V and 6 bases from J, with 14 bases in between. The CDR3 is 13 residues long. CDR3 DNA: TGTGCCATCAGCTCGGGAGTCTGGGATGGCTACACCTTC. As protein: CAISSGVWDGYTF.

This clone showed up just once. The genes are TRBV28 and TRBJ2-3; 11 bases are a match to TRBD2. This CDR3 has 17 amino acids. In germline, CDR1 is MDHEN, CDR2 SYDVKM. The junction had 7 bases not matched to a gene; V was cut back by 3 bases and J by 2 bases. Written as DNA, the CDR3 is TGTGCCAGCAGTTTTCTAGCGGGGGGCCGCCCCACAGATACGCAGTATTTT. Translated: CASSFLAGGRPTDTQYF.

The CDR3 region is CASSLTGMNTEAFF. The CDR3 DNA reads TGCGCCAGCAGCTTGACAGGGATGAACACTGAAGCTTTCTTT. The chain employs TRBV5-1 and TRBJ1-1, with D possibly being TRBD1 (6 bases). Germline lookup yields CDR1 SGHRS and CDR2 YFSETQ. The CDR3 consists of 14 residues. V was clipped by 1 base and J by 0 bases, with 7 bases between them.

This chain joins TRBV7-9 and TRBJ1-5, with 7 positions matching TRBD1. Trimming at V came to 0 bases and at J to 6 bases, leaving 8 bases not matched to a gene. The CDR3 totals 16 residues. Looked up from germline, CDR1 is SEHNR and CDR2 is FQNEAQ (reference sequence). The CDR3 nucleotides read TGTGCCAGCAGCTTAGCGGGGACAGTAGGTCGTCAGCCCCAGCATTTT. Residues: CASSLAGTVGRQPQHF. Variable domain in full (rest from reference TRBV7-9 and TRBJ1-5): DTGVSQNPRHKITKRGQNVTFRCDPISEHNRLYWYRQTLGQGPEFLTYFQNEAQLEKSRLLSDRFSAERPKGSFSTLEIQRTEQGDSAMYLCASSLAGTVGRQPQHFGDGTRLSIL.

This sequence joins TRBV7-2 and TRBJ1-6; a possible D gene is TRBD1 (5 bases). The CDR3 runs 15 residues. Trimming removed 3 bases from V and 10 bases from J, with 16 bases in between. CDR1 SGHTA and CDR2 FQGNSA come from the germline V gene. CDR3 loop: CASSLSLQVGSPLHF. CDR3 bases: TGTGCCAGCAGCTTGAGTTTACAGGTCGGCTCACCCCTCCACTTT.

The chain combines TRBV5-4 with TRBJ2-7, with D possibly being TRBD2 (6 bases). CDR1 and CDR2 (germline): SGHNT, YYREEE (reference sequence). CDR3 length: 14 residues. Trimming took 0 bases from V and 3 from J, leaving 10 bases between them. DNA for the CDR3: TGTGCCAGCAGCTTGGCCGGGGGATTCTACGAGCAGTACTTC. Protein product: CASSLAGGFYEQYF.

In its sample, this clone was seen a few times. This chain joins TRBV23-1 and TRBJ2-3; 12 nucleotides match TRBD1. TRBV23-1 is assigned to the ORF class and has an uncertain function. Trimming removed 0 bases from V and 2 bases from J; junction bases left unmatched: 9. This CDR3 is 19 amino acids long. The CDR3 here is CASSQSRDRGQVLTDTQYF. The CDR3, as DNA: TGCGCCAGCAGTCAATCGAGGGACAGGGGGCAAGTCCTCACAGATACGCAGTATTTT.

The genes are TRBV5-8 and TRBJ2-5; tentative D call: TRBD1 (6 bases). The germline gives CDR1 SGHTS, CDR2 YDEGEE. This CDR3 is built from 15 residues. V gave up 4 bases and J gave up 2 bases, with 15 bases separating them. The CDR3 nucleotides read TGTGCCAGCAGCACCGGGACAAAAAATCAAGAGACCCAGTACTTC. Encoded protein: CASSTGTKNQETQYF.

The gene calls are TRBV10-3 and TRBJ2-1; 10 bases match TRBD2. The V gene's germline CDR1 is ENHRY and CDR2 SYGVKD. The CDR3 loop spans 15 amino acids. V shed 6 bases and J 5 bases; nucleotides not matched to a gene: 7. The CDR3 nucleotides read TGTGCCATCAGGAAAAGCGGGAGGGCAAACAATGAGCAGTTCTTC. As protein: CAIRKSGRANNEQFF.

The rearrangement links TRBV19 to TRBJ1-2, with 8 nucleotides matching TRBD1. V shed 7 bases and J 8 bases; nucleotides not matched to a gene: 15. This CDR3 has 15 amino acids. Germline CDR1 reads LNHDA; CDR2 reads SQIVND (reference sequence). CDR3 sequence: CASTAGQDHPWGYTF. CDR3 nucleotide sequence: TGTGCCAGTACCGCGGGACAGGATCATCCATGGGGCTACACCTTC.

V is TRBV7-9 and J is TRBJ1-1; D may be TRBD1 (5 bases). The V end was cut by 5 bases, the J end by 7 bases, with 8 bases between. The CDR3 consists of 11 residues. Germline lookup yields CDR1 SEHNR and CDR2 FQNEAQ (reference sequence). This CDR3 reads CASSLQVEAFF. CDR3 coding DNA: TGTGCCAGCAGCCTACAGGTTGAAGCTTTCTTT.

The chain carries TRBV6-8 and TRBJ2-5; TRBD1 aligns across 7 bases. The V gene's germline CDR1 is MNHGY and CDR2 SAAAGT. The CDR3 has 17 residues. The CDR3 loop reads CGNPPAVRDREEETQYF. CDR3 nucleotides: TGTGGGAACCCGCCAGCAGTTAGGGACAGAGAAGAAGAGACCCAGTACTTC.

The CDR3 DNA is TGTGCCAGCTCACGACAGGCAGGGTCAGTGGAAAAACTGTTTTTT. Translation gives CASSRQAGSVEKLFF. V gene TRBV18 combines with J gene TRBJ1-4; a possible D gene is TRBD1 (6 bases). Germline lookup yields CDR1 KGHSH and CDR2 LQKENI. V dropped 4 bases and J dropped 8 bases, with 17 bases sitting between them. The CDR3 has 15 residues.

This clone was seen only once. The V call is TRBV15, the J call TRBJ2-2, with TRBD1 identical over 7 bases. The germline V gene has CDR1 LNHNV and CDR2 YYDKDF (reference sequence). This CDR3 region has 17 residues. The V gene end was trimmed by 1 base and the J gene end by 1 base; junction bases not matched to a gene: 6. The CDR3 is CATSRAFNRGNTGELFF. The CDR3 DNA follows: TGTGCCACCAGCAGAGCCTTTAACAGGGGGAACACCGGGGAGCTGTTTTTT.

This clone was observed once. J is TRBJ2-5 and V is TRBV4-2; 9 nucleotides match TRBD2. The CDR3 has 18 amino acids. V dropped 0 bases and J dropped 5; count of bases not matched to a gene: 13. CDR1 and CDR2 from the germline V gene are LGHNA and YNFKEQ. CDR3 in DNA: TGTGCCAGCAGCCAAGATAGCCCCCCGGCGGGGGGGAGGGAGACCCAGTACTTC. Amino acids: CASSQDSPPAGGRETQYF.